This is a list of T cell receptor beta chains from one sample in a study of blood T cells in healthy people across ages. TCRdb used MiXCR to reprocess the 5' RACE reads, holding one entry per CDR3 protein. The profile shows 650,000 to 700,000 distinct CDR3 sequences, roughly 32% of them singletons. The sample consisted of blood. Receptors originate from a woman of 80 years or more in good health. CDR3s include the opening cysteine and the closing phenylalanine or tryptophan. D genes are given only for firm matches. Clone size, where shown, is once, few, many, or a class for clones that have expanded.

v_gene: TRBV6-1; j_gene: TRBJ1-5; abundance: few; d_gene: .; CDR3nt: TGTGCCAGCATCCCCCTGGGGGCCAATCAGCCCCAGCATTTT; CDR3aa: CASIPLGANQPQHF
v_gene: TRBV3-1; j_gene: TRBJ1-6; abundance: few; d_gene: .; CDR3nt: TGTGCCAGCAGTCCCTTGGACATGTCTAATTCACCCCTCCACTTT; CDR3aa: CASSPLDMSNSPLHF
v_gene: TRBV5-1; j_gene: TRBJ1-5; abundance: many; d_gene: .; CDR3nt: TGCGCCAGCAGCTTGGCCGGAGTCAGGGAACAGCCCCAGCATTTT; CDR3aa: CASSLAGVREQPQHF
v_gene: TRBV20-1; j_gene: TRBJ1-6; abundance: few; d_gene: .; CDR3nt: TGCAGTGCTAGAGATCGTACGGTCGCACCCCTCCACTTT; CDR3aa: CSARDRTVAPLHF
v_gene: TRBV20-1; j_gene: TRBJ2-1; abundance: many; d_gene: TRBD2; CDR3nt: TGCAGTGCGGAGCCCTCTCGGGGGGGATATAATGAGCAGTTCTTC; CDR3aa: CSAEPSRGGYNEQFF
v_gene: TRBV7-7; j_gene: TRBJ2-5; abundance: many; d_gene: .; CDR3nt: TGTGCCAGCAGCTTACTCGCCCGAGTGACCCAAGAGACCCAGTACTTC; CDR3aa: CASSLLARVTQETQYF
v_gene: TRBV13; j_gene: TRBJ1-4; abundance: .; d_gene: .; CDR3nt: TGTGCCAGCAGCGCTACAGGGAGGGCTGAAAAACTGTTTTTT; CDR3aa: CASSATGRAEKLFF
v_gene: TRBV4-3; j_gene: TRBJ1-4; abundance: .; d_gene: TRBD1; CDR3nt: TGCGCCAACAGCAGTGGACAGGGTAATGAAAAACTGTTTTTT; CDR3aa: CANSSGQGNEKLFF
v_gene: TRBV20-1; j_gene: TRBJ1-2; abundance: many; d_gene: TRBD1; CDR3nt: TGCAGTGCTGGGGACAGGGGGCTCTATGGCTACACCTTC; CDR3aa: CSAGDRGLYGYTF
v_gene: TRBV5-1; j_gene: TRBJ2-5; abundance: many; d_gene: .; CDR3nt: TGCGCCAGCAACCCATCCGGAACTCAAGAGACCCAGTACTTC; CDR3aa: CASNPSGTQETQYF
v_gene: TRBV7-2; j_gene: TRBJ2-1; abundance: many; d_gene: TRBD2; CDR3nt: TGTGCCAGCAGCTCTAGCGGGGCCTCCTACAATGAGCAGTTCTTC; CDR3aa: CASSSSGASYNEQFF
v_gene: TRBV28; j_gene: TRBJ2-7; abundance: .; d_gene: TRBD2; CDR3nt: TGTGCCAGCAGCCGCGGGACTAGCATCGTTAGCTCCTACAATGAGCAGTACTTC; CDR3aa: CASSRGTSIVSSYNEQYF
v_gene: TRBV19; j_gene: TRBJ1-6; abundance: .; d_gene: .; CDR3nt: TGTGCCAGTAGGGCAGGAGAAGGGCATTCACCCCTCCACTTT; CDR3aa: CASRAGEGHSPLHF